This T cell receptor beta chain was identified during a study of blood T cell repertoires in COVID-19. Turning to the study itself: COVID-19 samples from acute and convalescent phases originated in the United States, Italy and Spain. PBMCs, B-cell-depleted T cells, or T cells provided the cDNA or gDNA that made up the material.

CDR1 and CDR2 (germline): SGHNT, YENEEA. V was cut by 4 bases and J by 1 base, with 7 bases left in between. CDR3 size: 13 residues. In the authors' methods: From reference gene primer amplification, estimates of nucleated cell counts were derived. The method was immunoSEQ multiplex PCR; TCRdb's version includes in-frame clones alone and lacks a portion of them. V and J calls and clone size are those listed in that table; D and trimming were worked out from the DNA. This table has some 310,000 clones, about nine tenths appearing once. The chain has TRBV11-3 and TRBJ1-1, with D perhaps TRBD1 (6 bases). The sequence was collected from a man aged 50-59 years with active or convalescent COVID-19. The specimen was peripheral blood. The chain's CDR3 is CASSSQGNTEAFF. The CDR3 DNA reads TGTGCCAGCAGCTCACAGGGGAACACTGAAGCTTTCTTT.